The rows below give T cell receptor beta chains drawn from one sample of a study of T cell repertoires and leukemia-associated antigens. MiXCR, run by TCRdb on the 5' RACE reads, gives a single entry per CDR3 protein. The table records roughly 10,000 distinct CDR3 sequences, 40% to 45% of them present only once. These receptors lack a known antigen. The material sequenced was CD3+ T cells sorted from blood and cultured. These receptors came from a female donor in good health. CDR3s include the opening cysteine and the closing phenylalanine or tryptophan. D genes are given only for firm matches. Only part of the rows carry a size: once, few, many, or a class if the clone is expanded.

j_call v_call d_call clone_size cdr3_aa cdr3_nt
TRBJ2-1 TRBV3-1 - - CASSQQRNEQFF TGTGCCAGCAGCCAGCAGAGAAATGAGCAGTTCTTC
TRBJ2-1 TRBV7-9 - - CASSLAGTYNEQFF TGTGCCAGCAGCTTGGCGGGAACTTATAATGAGCAGTTCTTC
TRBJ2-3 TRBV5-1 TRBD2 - CASSLIPSGTTDTQYF TGCGCCAGCAGCTTGATACCTAGCGGGACCACAGATACGCAGTATTTT
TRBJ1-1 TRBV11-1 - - CASSRRLAQAFF TGTGCCAGCAGCCGTCGGTTGGCCCAAGCTTTCTTT
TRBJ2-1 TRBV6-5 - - CASSYQNANNEQFF TGTGCCAGCAGTTACCAAAATGCAAACAATGAGCAGTTCTTC
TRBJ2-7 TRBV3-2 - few CASPRPHSYEQYF TGTGCCAGCCCCCGGCCACACTCCTACGAGCAGTACTTC
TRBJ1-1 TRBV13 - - CASSAEINTEAFF TGTGCCAGCAGCGCAGAAATTAACACTGAAGCTTTCTTT
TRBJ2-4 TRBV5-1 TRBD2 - CASSLFAGEVQYF TGCGCCAGCAGCTTGTTTGCGGGAGAGGTTCAGTACTTC
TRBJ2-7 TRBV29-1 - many CSVSDHGGVHEQYF TGCAGCGTCTCGGACCACGGGGGTGTGCACGAGCAGTACTTC
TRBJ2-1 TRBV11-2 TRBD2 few CASSLDLPAGEVFF TGTGCCAGCAGCTTAGATCTCCCAGCGGGAGAAGTGTTCTTC
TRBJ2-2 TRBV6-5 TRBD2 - CASSYGVAGVTGELFF TGTGCCAGCAGTTACGGGGTAGCGGGAGTCACCGGGGAGCTGTTTTTT
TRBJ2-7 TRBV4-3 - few CASSQDRRTGAGVAYEQYF TGCGCCAGCAGCCAAGATAGGAGGACAGGAGCGGGAGTAGCCTACGAGCAGTACTTC
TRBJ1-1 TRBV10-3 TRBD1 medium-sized CAIRAQTGATSSNTEAFF TGTGCCATCAGGGCCCAGACAGGGGCGACTTCCTCGAACACTGAAGCTTTCTTT
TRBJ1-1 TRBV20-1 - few CSARDLGGTEAFF TGCAGTGCTAGAGATCTGGGGGGCACTGAAGCTTTCTTT
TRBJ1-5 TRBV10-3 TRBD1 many CAISVDRGQPQHF TGTGCCATCAGTGTGGACAGGGGTCAGCCCCAGCATTTT
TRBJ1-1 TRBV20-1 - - CSARADISRGDTEAFF TGCAGTGCTAGAGCCGACATATCAAGGGGGGACACTGAAGCTTTCTTT
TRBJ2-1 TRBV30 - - CAWTPRYEQFF TGTGCCTGGACCCCGAGGTATGAGCAGTTCTTC
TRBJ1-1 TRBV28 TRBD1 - CAGSPGGARTEASF TGTGCCGGCAGCCCAGGGGGCGCGAGGACTGAAGCTTCCTTT
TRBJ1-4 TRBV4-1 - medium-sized CASSQAGQPNEKLFF TGCGCCAGCAGCCAAGCCGGACAGCCAAATGAAAAACTGTTTTTT
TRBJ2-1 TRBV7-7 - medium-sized CASSHDHGFEQFF TGTGCTAGCAGCCACGATCATGGCTTTGAGCAGTTCTTC
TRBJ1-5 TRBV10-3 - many CAISGEGYQPQHF TGTGCCATCAGTGGAGAGGGCTATCAGCCCCAGCATTTT
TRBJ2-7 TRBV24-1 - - CATSDADSSYEQYF TGTGCCACCAGTGACGCGGACAGCTCCTACGAGCAGTACTTC
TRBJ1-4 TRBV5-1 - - CASSLLIPPSANEKLFF TGCGCCAGCAGCTTACTAATACCTCCTTCGGCTAATGAAAAACTGTTTTTT
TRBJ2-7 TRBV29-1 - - CSVKLNRDPYEWYF TGCAGCGTTAAGTTAAACAGAGACCCCTACGAGTGGTACTTC
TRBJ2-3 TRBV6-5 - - CASSYSGSSGPRVADTQYF TGTGCCAGCAGTTACTCGGGCAGCTCGGGACCCCGGGTCGCAGATACGCAGTATTTT
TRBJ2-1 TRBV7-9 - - CASSPAASHEQFF TGTGCCAGCAGTCCCGCAGCGTCCCATGAGCAGTTCTTC
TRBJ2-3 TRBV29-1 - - CSVATVDTQYF TGCAGCGTCGCGACAGTGGATACGCAGTATTTT
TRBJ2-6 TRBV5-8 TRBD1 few CASSARDRDLVLTF TGTGCCAGCAGCGCCCGGGACAGGGATTTAGTCCTGACTTTC
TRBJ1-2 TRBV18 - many CASSVLVDDYGYTF TGTGCCAGCTCAGTCTTGGTTGACGACTATGGCTACACCTTC
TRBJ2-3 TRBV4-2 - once CASSQDTSTDTQYF TGTGCCAGCAGCCAAGACACTAGCACAGATACGCAGTATTTT